The next 9 T cell receptor beta chains were all read from a single sample in a study of blood T cell repertoires in COVID-19. TCRdb keeps only in-frame clones here, not all; method: immunoSEQ multiplex PCR. The sample includes 350,000 or so clones, more than 75% of them seen just once. The sample comprised peripheral blood. The receptor source for this set is a woman between 25 and 40 years old with COVID-19, enrolled during active disease.

The chain recombines TRBV3-1 (or the pseudogene TRBV3-2) with TRBJ2-2, with D maybe TRBD2 (6 bases). The CDR3 extends over 15 amino acids. The ends were cut back, 6 bases at V and 3 bases at J, with 14 bases in the middle. The germline V gene encodes CDR1 LGHDT and CDR2 YNNKEL (reference sequence). The CDR3 sequence is CASRPSSADTGELFF. For the CDR3, the DNA is TGTGCCAGCAGACCCTCTAGCGCTGACACCGGGGAGCTGTTTTTT.

The rearrangement links TRBV6-1 to TRBJ2-3; D may be TRBD1 (5 bases). Trimming cost V 1 base and J 2 bases, with 7 bases left between them. The germline V gene encodes CDR1 MNHNS and CDR2 SASEGT. There are 14 residues in the CDR3. CDR3 protein: CASSEGGPTDTQYF. DNA for the CDR3: TGTGCCAGCAGTGAAGGGGGCCCCACAGATACGCAGTATTTT.

The V call is TRBV10-3, the J call TRBJ2-1; possible D gene TRBD1, 6 bases. Germline CDR1 ENHRY, CDR2 SYGVKD. V was cut by 3 bases and J by 8 bases, with 11 bases left in between. The CDR3 is made up of 13 amino acids. In nucleotides, the CDR3 is TGTGCCATCAGTGATGGGGGCGGCTATGAGCAGTTCTTC. Its protein product is CAISDGGGYEQFF.

The CDR3 loop is CASSLRRGLGGYTF. Here the CDR3 DNA reads TGTGCCAGCAGTCTTAGGAGGGGGCTGGGAGGCTACACCTTC. V gene TRBV2 combines with J gene TRBJ1-2, with 7 bases that match TRBD1. The CDR3 consists of 14 residues. J lost 8 bases, V lost 5 bases, and 11 bases had no gene match. In germline, CDR1 is SNHLY, CDR2 FYNNEI.

This chain joins TRBV10-2 and TRBJ2-5, with a weak D call TRBD2 (5 bases). Per germline, CDR1 WSHSY and CDR2 SAAADI. The CDR3 is made up of 13 amino acids. The V gene lost 6 bases and the J gene lost 4 bases, with 12 bases spanning the gap. Written as DNA, the CDR3 is TGCGCCAGCAGGCCGCTAGAGGGAGAGACCCAGTACTTC. This translates into CASRPLEGETQYF.

The chain employs TRBV5-6 and TRBJ2-3; 7 positions agree with TRBD1. Losses at the gene ends were 2 bases for V and 4 bases for J; bases not matched to a gene: 4. The CDR3 covers 14 residues. The V gene's germline CDR1 is SGHDT and CDR2 YYEEEE. Here the CDR3 DNA reads TGTGCCAGCAGCTTTCGAGGGGGCTCAGATACGCAGTATTTT. Translated, it gives CASSFRGGSDTQYF.

This chain uses TRBV19 with TRBJ1-1; TRBD1 agrees at 8 bases. Germline V lookup: CDR1 LNHDA, CDR2 SQIVND (reference sequence). Losses at the gene ends were 6 bases for V and 5 bases for J; bases not matched to a gene: 5. This CDR3 region has 13 residues. The CDR3 protein is CASSDRGGTEAFF. CDR3 sequence (DNA): TGTGCCAGTAGCGACAGGGGCGGGACTGAAGCTTTCTTT. The entire variable domain, with the rest obtained from reference TRBV19 and TRBJ1-1, is as follows: DGGITQSPKYLFRKEGQNVTLSCEQNLNHDAMYWYRQDPGQGLRLIYYSQIVNDFQKGDIAEGYSVSREKKESFPLTVTSAQKNPTAFYLCASSDRGGTEAFFGQGTRLTVV.

The chain uses TRBV6-2 or TRBV6-3 and TRBJ2-7; TRBD2 aligns across 10 bases. The V gene end was trimmed by 4 bases and the J gene end by 6 bases; junction bases not matched to a gene: 15. Looked up from germline, CDR1 is MNHEY and CDR2 is SVGEGT. The CDR3 runs 17 residues. The CDR3 DNA reads TGTGCCAGCAGTTCCTCCAAAGCGGGAGGGCCTGTGCTCGAGCAGTACTTC. This translates into CASSSSKAGGPVLEQYF.

J is TRBJ2-5 and V is TRBV10-3; the D gene is possibly TRBD1 (6 bases). The V gene's germline CDR1 is ENHRY and CDR2 SYGVKD. The CDR3 spans 14 residues. Trimming took 3 bases from V and 4 from J, leaving 12 bases between them. CDR3 DNA: TGTGCCATCAGTGAAGGGGGAGACGGAGAGACCCAGTACTTC. It specifies CAISEGGDGETQYF.